This TCR beta chain is from a study of blood T cell repertoires in COVID-19. Trimming took 4 bases from V and 5 from J; bases not matched to a gene: 6. The length of the CDR3 is 15 residues. CDR1 is LGHNA, CDR2 YSLEER, per germline. In the original processing: Reference gene primer amplification in the assay estimated nucleated cell counts. The method was immunoSEQ multiplex PCR; TCRdb's version includes in-frame clones alone and lacks a portion of them. V, J and clone size are those of that table, while D and trimming were read from the DNA. The sample shows over 200,000 clones, around 92% of them seen only once.

The sequenced material came from peripheral blood. This TCR derives from a person between 18 and 30 years old with COVID-19, enrolled during active disease. This chain joins TRBV4-3 and TRBJ2-1; 9 positions match TRBD1. Written as DNA, the CDR3 is TGCGCCAGCAGCCTCCGGGACAGGGAAAACAATGAGCAGTTCTTC. Translation: CASSLRDRENNEQFF.